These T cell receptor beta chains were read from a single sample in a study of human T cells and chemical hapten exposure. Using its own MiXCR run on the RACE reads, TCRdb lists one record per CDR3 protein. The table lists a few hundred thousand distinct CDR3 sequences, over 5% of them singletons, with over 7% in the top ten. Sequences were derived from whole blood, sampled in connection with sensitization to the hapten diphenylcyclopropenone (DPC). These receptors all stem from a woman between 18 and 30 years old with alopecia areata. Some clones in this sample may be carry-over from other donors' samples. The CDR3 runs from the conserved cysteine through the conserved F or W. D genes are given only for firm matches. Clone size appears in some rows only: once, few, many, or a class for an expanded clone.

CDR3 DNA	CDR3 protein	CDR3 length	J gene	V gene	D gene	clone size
TGCAGCGTTATAGGACAGACTGACAATGAGCAGTTCTTC	CSVIGQTDNEQFF	13	TRBJ2-1	TRBV29-1	NA	many
TGTGCCAGCAGCTTAGTTGGCAGATTAGACACTGAAGCTTTCTTT	CASSLVGRLDTEAFF	15	TRBJ1-1	TRBV7-2	NA	few
TGTGCCAGCAGCCCTATGAACCGAAATGAAAAACTGTTTTTT	CASSPMNRNEKLFF	14	TRBJ1-4	TRBV14	NA	few
TGCGCCAGCAGCTTCGAAGGGACAGGCCAGCAGCATTTT	CASSFEGTGQQHF	13	TRBJ1-5	TRBV5-1	TRBD1	many
TGTGCCAGCAGCTTTCTCCATCCGGGACAGGGGGGAATGGTTGGCTACACCTTC	CASSFLHPGQGGMVGYTF	18	TRBJ1-2	TRBV11-2	TRBD1	few
TGCGCCAGCAGCTTGGACAGTACTAAAGAGACCCAGTACTTC	CASSLDSTKETQYF	14	TRBJ2-5	TRBV5-1	NA	many
TGTGCCAGCAGTTACCGCGACAGGGGCTGGCCCCAGCATTTT	CASSYRDRGWPQHF	14	TRBJ1-5	TRBV6-5	TRBD1	NA
TGTGCCAGCAGCTTAAACGCAGGGGACTATGGCTACACCTTC	CASSLNAGDYGYTF	14	TRBJ1-2	TRBV7-3	NA	many
TGTGCCAGCAGCTTGGTGGTGGAAGAGACCCAGTACTTC	CASSLVVEETQYF	13	TRBJ2-5	TRBV5-6	NA	few
TGTGCCAGCAGGCCCGCGGGAAAAGGTGAAGCTTTCTTT	CASRPAGKGEAFF	13	TRBJ1-1	TRBV12-3/TRBV12-4	NA	few
TGTGCCAGCAGCTTATCGGGTGAGGTAGATAATTCACCCCTCCACTTT	CASSLSGEVDNSPLHF	16	TRBJ1-6	TRBV7-9	NA	NA
TGTGCCAGCAGCTTCCCCAATTCTCCAGAAACGAACACCGGGGAGCTGTTTTTT	CASSFPNSPETNTGELFF	18	TRBJ2-2	TRBV7-2	NA	few
TGTGCCAGCAGTGAACTAGCGGGGGGGCCCGGGGAGCTGTTTTTT	CASSELAGGPGELFF	15	TRBJ2-2	TRBV6-1	TRBD2	many
TGTGCCAGCAGTTGGGGACTCTTGGGGAACAATCAGCCCCAGCATTTT	CASSWGLLGNNQPQHF	16	TRBJ1-5	TRBV12-3/TRBV12-4	NA	many
TGCGCCAGCAGCTTGGAAGGGACTACGAGCCACGAGCAGTACTTC	CASSLEGTTSHEQYF	15	TRBJ2-7	TRBV5-1	TRBD2	few
TGTGCCAGCAGCCGTGGGACTAGCGGGGTTCTCACCGGGGAGCTGTTTTTT	CASSRGTSGVLTGELFF	17	TRBJ2-2	TRBV3-1	TRBD2	few
TGTGCCATCAGTGAGTTGGACAACTCTGGAAACACCATATATTTT	CAISELDNSGNTIYF	15	TRBJ1-3	TRBV10-3	NA	NA
TGTGCCAGCAGCCAAGAGGACAGGGGATACGAGCAGTACTTC	CASSQEDRGYEQYF	14	TRBJ2-7	TRBV3-1	TRBD1	few
TGCGCCAGCAGCTCTACTGAGGGGGGTGCCACTGAAGCTTTCTTT	CASSSTEGGATEAFF	15	TRBJ1-1	TRBV5-1	NA	many
TGTGCCAGCAGCTCCTACGCCGCGGTGCAATCCCGGCCCTCTGCGGGGGTGTCGCATACGCAGTATTTT	CASSSYAAVQSRPSAGVSHTQYF	23	TRBJ2-3	TRBV13	TRBD2	many
TGTGCCAGCAGCGCCATTCAGCGGGGGGCCTACGAGCAGTACTTC	CASSAIQRGAYEQYF	15	TRBJ2-7	TRBV2	TRBD2	many
TGTGCCAGCAGTTACATCGGACAGGATAGATTAAGCTACACCTTC	CASSYIGQDRLSYTF	15	TRBJ1-2	TRBV6-5	TRBD1	NA
TGCAGCGTTGAAGATCGGCTGTACCAAGAGACCCAGTACTTC	CSVEDRLYQETQYF	14	TRBJ2-5	TRBV29-1	NA	many
TGTGCCAGCAGGACATTCGGACAGAGCTACGAGCAGTACTTC	CASRTFGQSYEQYF	14	TRBJ2-7	TRBV27	NA	NA